This T cell receptor beta chain was sequenced during a study of early stage breast cancer tumors. For the study at large: Of some 16 invasive breast tumors, approximately 11 were hormone receptor-positive, HER2-negative. Study-level results: Enriched TCRB sequences shared across patients were mostly commonly generated sequences. Comparing each tissue with blood distinguished tumor from normal in 14 of 16 patients. Compared with adjacent normal breast tissue, tumors showed roughly 2.5-fold greater T cell density and higher clonality.

The V gene's germline CDR1 is LGHNT and CDR2 FRNRAP. The CDR3 length is 14 residues. Trimming removed 7 bases at V and 4 bases at J, with 16 bases between. As for this clone: The antigen remains undetermined.

Assay: immunoSEQ multiplex PCR; the TCRdb copy retains only in-frame clones and omits some. Of roughly 53,000 clones listed, about 90% are singletons. The TCR was taken from a person between 70 and 80 years old with breast cancer. This chain joins TRBV12-5 and TRBJ1-1; the D is unclear. The sequenced material came from blood. This CDR3 is CASALGVTGTEAFF. CDR3 DNA sequence: TGTGCTAGTGCCCTGGGTGTAACGGGCACTGAAGCTTTCTTT.